These 31 T cell receptor beta chains were all obtained from the same sample, sequenced in a study of identical twins (dated by TCRdb to 2016 to 2017). To prepare the library, 5' RACE was applied. These reads were obtained on an Illumina HiSeq 2000. The raw public data were reprocessed by TCRdb itself: fastp quality trimming at Q25, MiXCR clonotype calling, in-frame beta chains only. Every CDR3 protein is listed once, alongside the most common genes and DNA of its rows. The sample table records hundreds of thousands of distinct CDR3 sequences; about 20% of these occur just once. The ten largest clones take up more than 4% of the sample. Separately, the same data were catalogued under a study of T cells expressing NK-cell markers.

The specimen sequenced was PBMCs. These receptors were taken from a young woman in good health.

The sample holds many counts of this clonotype. The chain uses TRBV5-1 and TRBJ2-7; D remains unclear. Germline CDR1 SGHRS, CDR2 YFSETQ. V was cut by 4 bases and J by 7 bases, with 9 bases left in between. The length of the CDR3 is 11 residues. The CDR3 spells CASSDSWEQYF. As DNA, the CDR3 is TGCGCCAGCAGCGACTCTTGGGAGCAGTACTTC. Full variable domain (outside the CDR3, taken from reference TRBV5-1 and TRBJ2-7): KAGVTQTPRYLIKTRGQQVTLSCSPISGHRSVSWYQQTPGQGLQFLFEYFSETQRNKGNFPGRFSGRQFSNSRSEMNVSTLELGDSALYLCASSDSWEQYFGPGTRLTVT.

The table lists this clonotype with many counts. The CDR3 DNA is TGTGCCAGCAGCTTAGCCCGACTAGCGGGAGTAGACTACGAGCAGTACTTC. It translates to CASSLARLAGVDYEQYF. The chain joins TRBV7-9 to TRBJ2-7, with 12 bases that match TRBD2. The germline gives CDR1 SEHNR, CDR2 FQNEAQ (reference sequence). The CDR3 length is 17 residues. With 0 bases clipped from V and 3 bases from J, the junction kept 6 bases outside the gene matches.

In its sample, this clonotype was seen once. V is TRBV5-1 and J is TRBJ1-2, with a tentative D call TRBD1 (6 bases). V was shortened by 4 bases and J by 4 bases, with 14 bases between the two germline ends. Germline V lookup: CDR1 SGHRS, CDR2 YFSETQ. The CDR3 is made up of 14 amino acids. The chain's CDR3 is CASSLEGGTYGYTF. In DNA, the CDR3 is TGCGCCAGCAGCCTCGAGGGGGGCACCTATGGCTACACCTTC.

V usage is TRBV5-1 and J usage is TRBJ2-4; 8 nucleotides match TRBD2. The ends lost 4 bases at V and 7 bases at J; junction bases unmatched: 4. The CDR3 totals 13 residues. Germline loops: CDR1 SGHRS, CDR2 YFSETQ. DNA for the CDR3: TGCGCCAGCAGCAGCGGGAGCCGGAACATTCAGTACTTC. Amino acids: CASSSGSRNIQYF.

There are a few counts of this clonotype. V is TRBV6-1 and J is TRBJ1-5; tentative D call: TRBD1 (6 bases). Germline V lookup: CDR1 MNHNS, CDR2 SASEGT. The CDR3 runs to 15 residues. V lost 4 bases to trimming and J lost 0 bases, with 10 bases between them. The CDR3 spells CASSARTASNQPQHF. The CDR3, as DNA: TGTGCCAGCAGTGCTAGGACAGCTAGCAATCAGCCCCAGCATTTT.

The chain combines TRBV3-1 with TRBJ2-5; D may match TRBD1 or TRBD2 (6 bases each). Trimming removed 3 bases from V and 5 bases from J, with 10 bases in between. Looked up from germline, CDR1 is LGHDT and CDR2 is YNNKEL (reference sequence). The length of the CDR3 is 13 residues. CDR3 in DNA: TGTGCCAGCAGCCAGGGGGGCGCGGAGACCCAGTACTTC. Its protein product is CASSQGGAETQYF.

The chain combines TRBV12-3 or TRBV12-4 with TRBJ2-2; tentatively, D is TRBD1 (5 bases). CDR3 length equals 16 residues. Trimming left V 3 bases short and J 3 bases short, with 14 bases between. The chain's CDR3 is CASSLGWGSYTGELFF. For the CDR3, the DNA is TGTGCCAGCAGTTTGGGGTGGGGCAGTTACACCGGGGAGCTGTTTTTT.

This clonotype was seen at least ten times. The gene calls are TRBV5-1 and TRBJ1-1; D not certain. V was trimmed by 0 bases and J by 3 bases, leaving 9 bases between them. CDR1 and CDR2 from the germline V gene are SGHRS and YFSETQ. CDR3 size: 14 residues. The chain's CDR3 is CASSLEGWDTEAFF. As DNA, the CDR3 is TGCGCCAGCAGCTTGGAGGGTTGGGACACTGAAGCTTTCTTT.

This chain joins TRBV29-1 and TRBJ2-7, with 8 bases aligning to TRBD1. V trimming: 7 bases; J trimming: 4 bases; junction bases outside the gene matches: 6. The germline gives CDR1 SQVTM, CDR2 ANQGSEA. The CDR3 totals 12 residues. The CDR3: CSAEDREYEQYF. CDR3 nucleotides: TGCAGCGCCGAGGACAGGGAATACGAGCAGTACTTC.

In its sample, this clonotype was seen a few times. The CDR3 sequence: CASSHVEQYF. The DNA of the CDR3 is TGTGCCAGTTCCCATGTGGAGCAGTACTTC. This chain uses TRBV6-5 with TRBJ2-7; D gene unclear. V was clipped by 9 bases and J by 7 bases, with 10 bases between them. CDR3 length: 10 amino acids. Looked up from germline, CDR1 is MNHEY and CDR2 is SVGAGI.

There are a few counts of this clonotype. The chain carries TRBV20-1 and TRBJ2-7, with D unclear. Trimming stripped 0 bases from V and 5 bases from J, with 8 bases between. CDR3 size: 12 residues. Per the germline V gene, CDR1 is DFQATT and CDR2 is SNEGSKA (reference sequence). The chain's CDR3 is CSARDRFNEQYF. CDR3 nucleotides: TGCAGTGCTAGAGATCGTTTTAACGAGCAGTACTTC.

The chain links TRBV5-5 to TRBJ2-1; 14 bases line up with TRBD2. The CDR3 covers 17 residues. V lost 4 bases to trimming and J lost 4 bases; unmatched junction nucleotides: 7. Per the germline V gene, CDR1 is SGHKS and CDR2 is YYEKEE (reference sequence). The CDR3 sequence is CASSQTSGRAIYNEQFF. CDR3 in DNA: TGTGCCAGCAGCCAGACTAGCGGGAGGGCGATTTACAATGAGCAGTTCTTC.

This clonotype was seen a handful of times. This rearrangement joins TRBV20-1 to TRBJ2-7; 8 bases are shared with TRBD2. With 3 bases clipped from V and 6 bases from J, the junction kept 10 bases outside the gene matches. This CDR3 is 14 amino acids long. Germline lookup yields CDR1 DFQATT and CDR2 SNEGSKA (reference sequence). CDR3 amino acids: CSARIAAGVGEQYF. DNA for the CDR3: TGCAGTGCTAGGATAGCAGCGGGAGTCGGCGAGCAGTACTTC.

This sequence joins TRBV20-1 and TRBJ1-1, with TRBD1 as a possible D gene (5 bases). Germline V lookup: CDR1 DFQATT, CDR2 SNEGSKA (reference sequence). V lost 5 bases and J lost 1, with 14 bases in between. CDR3 size: 14 residues. Here the CDR3 DNA reads TGCAGTGCTGTCCGAGGGAGGGGGAACACTGAAGCTTTCTTT. It translates to CSAVRGRGNTEAFF.

In its sample, this clonotype was seen once. The J gene is TRBJ2-7, the V gene TRBV20-1, with D possibly matching TRBD1 (6 bases). CDR1 is DFQATT, CDR2 SNEGSKA, per germline (reference sequence). V was trimmed by 3 bases and J by 0 bases, leaving 15 bases between them. The CDR3 totals 15 residues. The CDR3 loop is CSARSRGSFSYEQYF. CDR3 sequence (DNA): TGCAGTGCTAGGTCGAGGGGGTCATTCTCCTACGAGCAGTACTTC.

This clonotype was observed a few times. This sequence joins TRBV20-1 and TRBJ2-3, with TRBD2 identical over 7 bases. There are 13 residues in the CDR3. The germline V gene encodes CDR1 DFQATT and CDR2 SNEGSKA (reference sequence). The ends lost 5 bases at V and 4 bases at J; junction bases unmatched: 6. The CDR3 spells CSAPKRGSDTQYF. DNA for the CDR3: TGCAGTGCTCCTAAGCGGGGTTCAGATACGCAGTATTTT.

The rearrangement uses TRBV2 and TRBJ1-5, with D unclear. The V end lost 7 bases, the J end lost 6 bases, and 13 bases lay between the germline ends. The CDR3 contains 13 residues. Germline CDR1 reads SNHLY; CDR2 reads FYNNEI. The CDR3 coding sequence is TGTGCCAGCATGCTCGAGTTCCGTCAGCCCCAGCATTTT. This sequence encodes CASMLEFRQPQHF.

V and J are TRBV7-3 and TRBJ2-1, with 8 positions matching TRBD2. Germline loops: CDR1 SGHTA, CDR2 FQGTGA. The CDR3 runs 18 residues. V dropped 0 bases and J dropped 1; count of bases not matched to a gene: 8. CDR3 bases: TGTGCCAGCAGCTTAACTAACCCCGGGACTAGTTCCTACAATGAGCAGTTCTTC. This encodes CASSLTNPGTSSYNEQFF.

This sequence joins TRBV7-9 and TRBJ2-7, with a possible D match to TRBD1 (5 bases). This CDR3 comprises 14 residues. From germline, CDR1 is SEHNR and CDR2 FQNEAQ (reference sequence). The V and J ends lost 5 bases and 3 bases respectively, with 14 bases between them. This CDR3 reads CASSRRDRFYEQYF. CDR3 DNA: TGTGCCAGCAGCCGACGAGACAGATTCTACGAGCAGTACTTC.

Only a few counts were recorded for this clonotype. The gene calls are TRBV10-1 and TRBJ2-1; no firm D call. This CDR3 contains 13 residues. The V gene lost 2 bases and the J gene lost 1 base, with 3 bases spanning the gap. CDR1 is WNHNN and CDR2 is SYGVQD in the germline V gene (reference sequence). The CDR3 coding sequence is TGCGCCAGCAGTGAGGATTCCTACAATGAGCAGTTCTTC. This translates into CASSEDSYNEQFF.

The table lists this clonotype with a few counts. This chain connects TRBV20-1 to TRBJ1-2; weak D call: TRBD1 (5 bases). This CDR3 region has 12 residues. The germline V and J ends were trimmed by 3 bases and 4 bases, with 9 bases remaining between them. Germline CDR1 DFQATT, CDR2 SNEGSKA (reference sequence). For the CDR3, the DNA is TGCAGTGCTAGGCAGGGCTTCTATGGCTACACCTTC. Amino acid sequence: CSARQGFYGYTF.

This clonotype was found a few times. J is TRBJ2-1 and V is TRBV9; 13 bases map to TRBD2. CDR1 is SGDLS and CDR2 is YYNGEE in the germline V gene. This CDR3 region has 15 residues. J was trimmed by 9 bases and V by 4 bases; bases with no gene match: 7. Here the CDR3 reads CASSPRTSGSFEQFF. The CDR3 DNA reads as TGTGCCAGCAGCCCAAGGACTAGCGGGAGCTTTGAGCAGTTCTTC.

The chain combines TRBV6-1 with TRBJ2-1, with 16 positions matching TRBD2. This CDR3 has 15 residues. Germline loops: CDR1 MNHNS, CDR2 SASEGT. J gave up 9 bases and V 6 bases, and 5 bases lay outside the gene matches. The CDR3 loop is CASRGLAGGQVEQFF. The CDR3 nucleotides are TGTGCCAGCAGGGGACTAGCGGGGGGGCAGGTTGAGCAGTTCTTC.

This clonotype was detected only a few times. The chain joins TRBV10-3 to TRBJ2-4; tentatively, D is TRBD1 or TRBD2 (5 bases each). CDR1 is ENHRY and CDR2 is SYGVKD in the germline V gene. The CDR3 runs to 14 residues. V dropped 2 bases and J dropped 8 bases, with 13 bases sitting between them. The CDR3 region is CAISEPGPGHIQYF. CDR3 DNA: TGTGCCATCAGTGAGCCAGGACCGGGGCACATTCAGTACTTC.

This clonotype has more than one count but fewer than ten. The rearrangement joins TRBV5-1 to TRBJ2-7, with 7 bases identical to TRBD1. With V trimmed by 3 bases and J by 0 bases, 6 bases remained unmatched. The CDR3 length is 15 residues. Germline lookup yields CDR1 SGHRS and CDR2 YFSETQ. CDR3 DNA sequence: TGCGCCAGCAGCTGGGACAGTTATCGCTCCTACGAGCAGTACTTC. It encodes CASSWDSYRSYEQYF.

This clonotype occurred a few times. The J gene is TRBJ2-7, the V gene TRBV12-3 or TRBV12-4, with a tentative D call TRBD1 (7 bases). Trimming removed 2 bases from V and 4 bases from J, with 12 bases in between. The CDR3 is made up of 14 amino acids. CDR3 nucleotides: TGTGCCAGCAGTTTACAGGGGGGTAGGTACGAGCAGTACTTC. It encodes CASSLQGGRYEQYF.

This clonotype turned up a few times. V usage is TRBV15 and J usage is TRBJ2-1, with a weak D call TRBD1 (6 bases). The CDR3 is made up of 13 amino acids. Germline V gene sequence: CDR1 LNHNV, CDR2 YYDKDF (reference sequence). The ends were cut back, 3 bases at V and 8 bases at J, with 11 bases in the middle. As DNA, the CDR3 is TGTGCCACCAGCAGTAACAGGGCCGATGAGCAGTTCTTC. The encoded protein is CATSSNRADEQFF.

This clonotype was counted between two and nine times. The chain employs TRBV3-1 and TRBJ1-2; 11 bases are shared with TRBD1. CDR1 is LGHDT and CDR2 is YNNKEL in the germline V gene (reference sequence). The ends lost 6 bases at V and 4 bases at J; junction bases unmatched: 7. CDR3 length: 15 amino acids. The CDR3 here is CASRRGQGAGYGYTF. The CDR3 DNA reads as TGTGCCAGCAGGCGAGGACAGGGGGCAGGCTATGGCTACACCTTC.

This rearrangement joins TRBV7-7 to TRBJ1-2; 10 nucleotides agree with TRBD1. The CDR3 covers 16 residues. Germline-derived CDR1 and CDR2 are SSHAT and FNYEAQ (reference sequence). The J segment lost 7 bases and the V segment lost 6 bases, leaving 14 bases of the junction unmatched. This CDR3 is CASRLTSGTGAGGYTF. For the CDR3, the DNA is TGTGCCAGCAGATTGACCTCCGGGACAGGGGCGGGTGGCTACACCTTC.

The rearrangement links TRBV7-6 to TRBJ1-3; D remains unclear. This CDR3 region has 14 residues. The V end was cut by 6 bases, the J end by 0 bases, with 9 bases between. Germline-derived CDR1 and CDR2 are SGHVS and FNYEAQ. The CDR3 is CASSQLNSGNTIYF. The DNA of the CDR3 is TGTGCCAGCAGTCAACTCAACTCTGGAAACACCATATATTTT. Combining the CDR3 with reference TRBV7-6 and TRBJ1-3 gives the whole variable domain GAGVSQSPRYKVTKRGQDVALRCDPISGHVSLYWYRQALGQGPEFLTYFNYEAQQDKSGLPNDRFSAERPEGSISTLTIQRTEQRDSAMYRCASSQLNSGNTIYFGEGSWLTVV.

The chain joins TRBV12-3 or TRBV12-4 to TRBJ1-3; no firm D call. Trimming pared 7 bases from V and 4 bases from J, leaving 17 bases between. The CDR3 is made up of 15 amino acids. The CDR3 sequence: CASTHVVASGNTIYF. For the CDR3, the DNA is TGTGCCAGCACCCATGTCGTGGCATCCGGAAACACCATATATTTT.